This TCR beta chain was recorded in a study of OX40 agonist ivuxolimab in advanced cancers. At the level of the whole study: Ivuxolimab was an agonistic, fully human IgG2 monoclonal antibody directed against OX40 (CD134), a costimulatory receptor. Intravenous ivuxolimab was administered to patients every 2 weeks at six dose levels: 0.01, 0.1, 0.3, 1.5, 3 and 10 mg/kg. Among the approximately 50 dose-escalation patients, around 20 had hepatocellular carcinoma, some 15 melanoma, 9 renal cell carcinoma and 9 head and neck cancer. In the dose-escalation cohort, over 65% of patients were male, and the mean age was around 60 years, with a range of roughly 23 to 85. Patients were allowed to have had prior anti-PD-1, anti-PD-L1 or anti-CTLA-4 therapy, and 40% of the dose-escalation patients had previously received checkpoint inhibitors. Partial responses occurred in three dose-escalation patients, of whom one had hepatocellular carcinoma and two had cutaneous melanoma. Peripheral TCRbeta sequencing was intended to test whether TCR sequence diversity was altered and clonal T-cell expansion was caused by ivuxolimab. The monotherapy dose-escalation portion (N = 52 patients) of the phase I ivuxolimab trial is reported in the paper. Beyond this particular receptor, the publication reports: In the 0.1-3.0 mg/kg groups, partial responders had among the lowest normalized peripheral clonal expansion, particularly in CD8+ T cells. Clonal expansion of both CD4+ and CD8+ blood T cells was observed from baseline to week 6 at doses 0.1 to 3.0 mg/kg. The antigen specificity of the clonally expanded peripheral T cells was not determined. Low levels of normalized T-cell clonal expansion were also shown by some nonresponding patients. After ivuxolimab, more expanded clones were found on average in CD8+ T cells than in CD4+ T cells.

Genomic DNA was extracted from sorted cells for sequencing of the TCRbeta CDR3 region. TCRbeta CDR3 regions were sequenced using the immunoSEQ Assay. TCRdb's version of the immuneACCESS table is confined to in-frame rearrangements and falls short of the full clone set. An unresolved V gene accounts for under half of the shortfall where checked; the remainder is of unknown origin. For this sample the table gives fewer than 70,000 clones, of which about 90% were detected only once. Roughly 4.1% of the sample rests with the top ten. In regard to this clone: The target of this receptor is not known. No quality values exist for individual bases; no much larger clone is one base distant.

V is clipped by 4 bases and J by 7 bases, and the sequence between their germline boundaries is 14 bases long. From the cysteine through the phenylalanine, the CDR3 covers 15 amino acids. Only the CDR3 DNA is retained, 45 bases long and in frame from the first base. The germline V gene (reference sequence) gives CDR1 as MNHEY and CDR2 as SMNVEV. Patients with autoimmune disease history or receiving systemic immunosuppression were excluded from the trial. Peripheral blood for TCR sequencing was collected from all dose cohorts at baseline, on cycle 4 day 1, and on cycle 7 day 1. The samples were drawn from a first-in-human, open-label, multicenter phase I dose-escalation trial of ivuxolimab. Adults with locally advanced or metastatic head and neck squamous cell, hepatocellular, melanoma or renal cell carcinoma were enrolled in the trial. Before TCR sequencing, CD4+ T cells and CD8+ T cells were sorted from peripheral blood as separate populations.

The sequencing used CD4+ or CD8+ T cells sorted from blood, collected in a trial of the OX40 agonist ivuxolimab. This TCR derives from an adult with an advanced solid tumor such as melanoma, head and neck, liver or kidney cancer. The chain couples TRBV27 to TRBJ1-6, with the D segment identity uncertain. The DNA is TGTGCCAGCAGTTCCCCGGGTCCTTCAAATTCACCCCTCCACTTT. Its coded protein is CASSSPGPSNSPLHF.